This T cell receptor beta chain was sequenced during a study of blood T cell repertoires in COVID-19. Study-wide background: The cDNA or gDNA used as material had been derived from T cells, B-cell-depleted T cells, or PBMCs.

CDR1 and CDR2 from the germline V gene are MNHEY and SVGAGI. This CDR3 is 14 amino acids long. Trimming cost V 4 bases and J 6 bases, with 13 bases left between them. Measured with immunoSEQ multiplex PCR; TCRdb has only the in-frame clones, and not every one. The profile shows about 140,000 clones, approximately 84% of them singletons. V usage is TRBV6-5 and J usage is TRBJ2-1; TRBD1 might be the D (5 bases). This TCR came from a man aged 45-65 years in a cohort exposed to, infected with or recovered from COVID-19 (not recorded which). Sequenced input: PBMCs or T cells enriched from blood (not recorded which). The CDR3 here is CASSLGQVLNEQFF. CDR3 in DNA: TGTGCCAGCAGTTTGGGGCAAGTTCTCAATGAGCAGTTCTTC.